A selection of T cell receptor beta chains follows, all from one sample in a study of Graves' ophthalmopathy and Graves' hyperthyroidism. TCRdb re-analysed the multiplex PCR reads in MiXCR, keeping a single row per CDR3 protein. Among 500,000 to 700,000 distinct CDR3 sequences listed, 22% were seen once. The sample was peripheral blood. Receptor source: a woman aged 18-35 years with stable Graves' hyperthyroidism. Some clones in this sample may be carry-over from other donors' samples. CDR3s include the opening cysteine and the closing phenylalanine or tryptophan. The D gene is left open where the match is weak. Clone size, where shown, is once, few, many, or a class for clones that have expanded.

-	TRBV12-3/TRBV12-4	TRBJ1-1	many	CASSLGEGGAAFF	TGTGCCAGCAGTTTGGGGGAGGGTGGAGCGGCTTTCTTT
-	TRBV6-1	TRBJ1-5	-	CASSAYGSPISNQPQHF	TGTGCCAGCAGTGCGTATGGGTCCCCAATATCCAATCAGCCCCAGCATTTT
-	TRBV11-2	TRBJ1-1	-	CASSPSKGREAFF	TGTGCCAGCAGCCCCAGTAAGGGCCGTGAAGCTTTCTTT
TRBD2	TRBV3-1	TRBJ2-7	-	CASSQDMRLAGVAQYF	TGTGCCAGCAGCCAAGATATGCGGCTAGCGGGGGTCGCGCAGTACTTC
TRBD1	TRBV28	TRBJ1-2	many	CASSSGRQGKYGYTF	TGTGCCAGCAGTTCAGGGCGACAGGGGAAGTATGGCTACACCTTC
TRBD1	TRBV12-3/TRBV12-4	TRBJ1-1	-	CASSLRTGLRSGFF	TGTGCCAGCAGTTTGAGGACAGGGTTACGAAGTGGTTTCTTT
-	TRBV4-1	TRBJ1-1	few	CASSQGGVNTEAFF	TGCGCCAGCAGCCAAGGGGGCGTGAACACTGAAGCTTTCTTT
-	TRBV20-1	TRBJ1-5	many	CSARDPGRANQPQHF	TGCAGTGCTAGAGATCCCGGGAGGGCCAATCAGCCCCAGCATTTT
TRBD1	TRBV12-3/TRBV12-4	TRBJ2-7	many	CASRAQTGYGSYEQYF	TGTGCCAGCAGAGCCCAGACAGGGTATGGGTCCTACGAGCAGTACTTC
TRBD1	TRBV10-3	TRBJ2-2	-	CAISESTGDRGATGELFF	TGTGCCATCAGTGAGTCGACCGGGGACAGGGGCGCCACCGGGGAGCTGTTTTTT
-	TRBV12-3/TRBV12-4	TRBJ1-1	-	CASSLGGSAEAFF	TGTGCCAGCAGTTTAGGAGGGAGTGCTGAAGCTTTCTTT
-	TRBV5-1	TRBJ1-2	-	CASSLATGTPGSGYTF	TGCGCCAGCAGCTTGGCCACTGGGACGCCGGGGAGCGGCTACACCTTC
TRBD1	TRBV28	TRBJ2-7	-	CASSFLGRGNEQYF	TGTGCCAGCAGTTTCCTTGGCAGGGGGAACGAGCAGTACTTC
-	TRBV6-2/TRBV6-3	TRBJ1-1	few	CASSYVSRTEAFF	TGTGCCAGCAGTTACGTCAGCCGCACTGAAGCTTTCTTT
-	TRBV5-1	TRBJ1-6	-	CASSLDRQADSPLHF	TGCGCCAGCAGCTTGGACCGACAGGCGGATTCACCCCTCCACTTT
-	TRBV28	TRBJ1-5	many	CASSIRARVDQPQHF	TGTGCCAGCAGTATTAGGGCCAGGGTGGATCAGCCCCAGCATTTT
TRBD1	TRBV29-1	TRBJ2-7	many	CSVEVTQGMGEQYF	TGCAGCGTTGAAGTAACACAGGGGATGGGCGAGCAGTACTTC